The T cell receptor (beta chain) under discussion was sequenced for a study of blood T cell repertoires in COVID-19. Germline values: CDR1 LNHDA, CDR2 SQIVND (reference sequence). The CDR3 contains 15 residues. Trimming cost V 1 base and J 2 bases, with 12 bases left between them. TCRdb's table, derived via immunoSEQ multiplex PCR, lists solely in-frame clones and lacks some. The data contain over 200,000 clones, approximately 82% of them singletons. This rearrangement joins TRBV19 to TRBJ2-7; D perhaps matches TRBD2 (6 bases). This TCR came from an elderly man with acute or convalescent COVID-19. The sequenced material came from peripheral blood. The CDR3 sequence is CASSIGGDWAYEQYF. The DNA of the CDR3 is TGTGCCAGTAGTATAGGTGGGGACTGGGCCTACGAGCAGTACTTC.